Listed below are T cell receptor beta chains from one sample, sequenced in a study of cytomegalovirus exposure and HLA in healthy donors. Profiled with immunoSEQ multiplex PCR; TCRdb holds only in-frame clones, not every one. Here the sample spans some 270,000 clones, approximately 86% being singletons. The source material was PBMCs. The receptor set was obtained from a young woman in good health and CMV-seronegative. Each CDR3 is given without its conserved first and last residue. The order of the fields is clone size, V gene, J gene, CDR3 protein. Clone size appears in some rows only: once, few, many, or a class for an expanded clone.

>NA|TRBV10-2|TRBJ1-2
ASSESSRDSSDYGYT
>once|TRBV15|TRBJ2-2
ATSSDPRVGELF
>NA|TRBV5-1|TRBJ2-1
ASSLRGQGDNEQF
>NA|TRBV2|TRBJ1-3
ASIPAGGAYGNTIY
>NA|TRBV5-4|TRBJ2-7
ASSRLAGNGREQY
>NA|TRBV11-3|TRBJ2-5
ASSLGEYQETQY
>NA|TRBV7-3|TRBJ1-1
ASSLTGGRDTEAF
>NA|TRBV4-1|TRBJ2-7
ASSQASGGAYEQY
>NA|TRBV15|TRBJ1-5
ATSRPDSNQPQH
>NA|TRBV30|TRBJ2-2
AWSVRGPGRVTGELF
>NA|TRBV28|TRBJ2-7
ASSPLRARQY
>NA|TRBV19|TRBJ1-2
ASSGRQKANYGYT
>NA|TRBV29-1|TRBJ2-2
SVGRGQGTGELF
>NA|TRBV18|TRBJ2-1
ASSLRQEDNEQF
>NA|TRBV6-5|TRBJ2-7
ASSYSGQGPTKQY
>NA|TRBV6-5|TRBJ2-7
ASSYLAATYEQY
>NA|TRBV5-4|TRBJ2-7
ASSPPGRGGYEQY
>NA|TRBV5-1|TRBJ1-3
ASSWDKTGSGNTIY
>NA|TRBV27|TRBJ2-1
ASSLSGPLGGWDEQF
>NA|TRBV11-2|TRBJ1-2
ASSSPRGRVYGYT
>NA|TRBV27|TRBJ1-2
ASRKGDRAYGYT
>few|TRBV28|TRBJ2-7
ASSYRGLTYEQY
>NA|TRBV20-1|TRBJ2-7
SARKLYEQY
>NA|TRBV2|TRBJ1-2
ASRPGGLDGYT
>NA|TRBV28|TRBJ2-3
ASSAGLVITDTQY
>NA|TRBV7-8|TRBJ1-2
ASSLAGGDGYT
>NA|TRBV6-6|TRBJ1-1
ASSLGFEGEAF
>NA|TRBV2|TRBJ2-7
ASSEGQRYEQY
>NA|TRBV2|TRBJ1-2
ASNEIGTVYGYT
>NA|TRBV7-2|TRBJ2-3
ASNTPPQGRDTQY
>few|TRBV11-2|TRBJ2-7
ASSSGPTYEQY
>NA|TRBV2|TRBJ1-1
ASSTGGGTEAF